This TCR beta chain originates from a study of blood T cell repertoires in COVID-19. CDR3 size: 15 residues. The germline V gene encodes CDR1 MRHNA and CDR2 SNTAGT. Trimming removed 3 bases from V and 0 bases from J; junction bases left unmatched: 0. Method: immunoSEQ multiplex PCR; TCRdb's copy keeps in-frame clones and lacks some. The sample holds 350,000 to 450,000 clones, over 85% seen once. Symptom resolution, clearance, or two negative PCRs marked donors in Cohort 3 as recovered. V is TRBV6-4 and J is TRBJ2-3, with 10 nucleotides matching TRBD2. Sequencing was done on a sample of PBMCs or T cells enriched from blood (not recorded which). The clonotype originates from a young woman who had recovered from COVID-19. For the CDR3, the DNA is TGTGCCAGCAGTGAACTAGCGGGAAGCACAGATACGCAGTATTTT. Translation: CASSELAGSTDTQYF.